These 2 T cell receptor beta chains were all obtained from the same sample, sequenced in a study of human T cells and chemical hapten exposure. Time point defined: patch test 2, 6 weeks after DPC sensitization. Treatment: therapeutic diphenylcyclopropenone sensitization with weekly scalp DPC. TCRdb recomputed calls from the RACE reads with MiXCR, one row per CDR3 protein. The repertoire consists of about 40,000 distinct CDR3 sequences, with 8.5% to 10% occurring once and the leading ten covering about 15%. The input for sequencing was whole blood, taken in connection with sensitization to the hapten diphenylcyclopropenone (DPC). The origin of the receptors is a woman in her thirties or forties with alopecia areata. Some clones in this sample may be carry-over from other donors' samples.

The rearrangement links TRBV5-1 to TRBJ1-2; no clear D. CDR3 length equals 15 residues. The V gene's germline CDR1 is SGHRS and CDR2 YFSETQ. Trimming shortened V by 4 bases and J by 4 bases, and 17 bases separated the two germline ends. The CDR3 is CASSATATISYGYTF. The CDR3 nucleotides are TGCGCCAGCAGCGCTACCGCTACTATCTCCTATGGCTACACCTTC.

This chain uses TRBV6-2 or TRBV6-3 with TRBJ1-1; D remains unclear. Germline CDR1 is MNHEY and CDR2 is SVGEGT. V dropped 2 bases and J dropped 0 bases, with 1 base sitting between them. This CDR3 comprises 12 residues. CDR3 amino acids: CASSYMNTEAFF. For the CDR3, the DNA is TGTGCCAGCAGTTACATGAACACTGAAGCTTTCTTT.